The 8 T cell receptor beta chains below all came from one sample that was sequenced in a study of identical twins. TCRdb re-analysed the 5' RACE reads in MiXCR, keeping a single row per CDR3 protein. The table includes around 650,000 distinct CDR3 sequences, 7% to 7.5% detected once. The same data also contributed to another study, on yellow fever vaccine responses in identical twins.

The specimen was PBMCs. All receptors derive from a woman younger than 30 in good health.

V usage is TRBV12-3 or TRBV12-4 and J usage is TRBJ2-3; either TRBD1 or TRBD2 may supply D (5 bases each). V shed 3 bases and J shed 2 bases, with 12 bases lying between them. The CDR3 totals 15 residues. In DNA, the CDR3 is TGTGCCAGCAGTTTGTACCGGGACCACACAGATACGCAGTATTTT. Its protein product is CASSLYRDHTDTQYF.

This clonotype has a handful of counts. The rearrangement uses TRBV10-3 and TRBJ2-7, with 8 bases that match TRBD1. Trimming took 3 bases from V and 3 from J; bases not matched to a gene: 7. The CDR3 extends over 15 amino acids. Germline values: CDR1 ENHRY, CDR2 SYGVKD. The CDR3 bases are TGTGCCATCAGTGACGGGCAGGGGGCAGGCTACGAGCAGTACGTC. This sequence encodes CAISDGQGAGYEQYV.

A few counts support this clonotype. CDR3 nucleotide sequence: TGCGCCAGCAAAGATCGGGGGGCGCCCGGAAACACCATATATTTT. This sequence encodes CASKDRGAPGNTIYF. V is TRBV10-2 and J is TRBJ1-3, with a possible D match to TRBD1 (6 bases). The CDR3 spans 15 residues. Trimming took off 7 bases at V and 4 bases at J, with 17 bases between the two ends. In germline, CDR1 is WSHSY, CDR2 SAAADI.

This clonotype was counted a few times. The chain has TRBV4-2 and TRBJ2-1, with 8 bases aligning to TRBD2. The CDR3 consists of 17 residues. Trimming took 0 bases from V and 5 from J; bases not matched to a gene: 9. Per the germline V gene, CDR1 is LGHNA and CDR2 is YNFKEQ. This CDR3 reads CASSQERGGFLDNEQFF. CDR3 DNA sequence: TGTGCCAGCAGCCAAGAACGGGGGGGCTTCTTAGACAATGAGCAGTTCTTC.

The table lists this clonotype with a few counts. The rearrangement links TRBV5-6 to TRBJ1-1, with a tentative D call TRBD1 (5 bases). CDR1 and CDR2 (germline): SGHDT, YYEEEE. The CDR3 runs to 15 residues. V gave up 4 bases and J gave up 6 bases, with 19 bases separating them. The CDR3 DNA reads as TGTGCCAGCAGCCAGGGACCTTCTACCGGTTCTGAAGCTTTCTTT. Protein sequence: CASSQGPSTGSEAFF.

This clonotype was detected ten times or more. CDR3 bases: TGTGCCAGCAGTTTTGCGGGGTCCGGGGCCAACGTCCTGACTTTC. Translating gives CASSFAGSGANVLTF. The V call is TRBV12-3 or TRBV12-4, the J call TRBJ2-6, with D possibly matching TRBD2 (6 bases). This CDR3 comprises 15 residues. The V gene lost 3 bases and the J gene lost 4 bases, with 10 bases spanning the gap.

Ten or more counts support this clonotype. The chain recombines TRBV7-6 with TRBJ2-3, with 12 bases fitting TRBD2. Germline CDR1 is SGHVS and CDR2 is FNYEAQ. The CDR3 is made up of 17 amino acids. Unmatched junction bases numbered 5, after V lost 1 base and J lost 3 bases. The CDR3: CASSLGLAGGPTDTQYF. The DNA for the CDR3 is TGTGCCAGCAGCTTAGGGCTAGCGGGAGGGCCGACAGATACGCAGTATTTT.

This clonotype occurred a few times. This rearrangement joins TRBV5-5 to TRBJ2-3; a possible D gene is TRBD2 (6 bases). Trimming removed 4 bases from V and 4 bases from J, with 19 bases in between. CDR1 is SGHKS, CDR2 YYEKEE, per germline (reference sequence). The CDR3 totals 16 residues. CDR3 coding DNA: TGTGCCAGCAGCCCCGGGGGATTTCGGGGCCCAGATACGCAGTATTTT. It translates to CASSPGGFRGPDTQYF.